Below, 23 T cell receptor beta chains from the same sample are listed, as sequenced in a study of cytomegalovirus exposure and HLA in healthy donors. The PCR had 60 Vbeta and 13 Jbeta primers. Produced via immunoSEQ multiplex PCR; TCRdb's table is partial and in-frame only. The data contain 150,000 to 200,000 clones, roughly 82% of them singletons. Sequencing used PBMCs. All receptors come from a woman aged 45-59 years in good health and CMV-seropositive.

The CDR3 loop is CASTWGVGTEAFF. The CDR3 bases are TGTGCCAGCACTTGGGGGGTAGGGACTGAAGCTTTCTTT. The rearrangement uses TRBV5-6 and TRBJ1-1, with TRBD1 as a possible D gene (5 bases). V was cut by 6 bases and J by 5 bases, with 14 bases left in between. Germline V gene lookup returns CDR1 SGHDT and CDR2 YYEEEE. CDR3 length: 13 amino acids.

The chain joins TRBV6-5 to TRBJ1-5, with TRBD1 identical over 9 bases. Germline lookup yields CDR1 MNHEY and CDR2 SVGAGI. CDR3 length: 13 residues. The ends lost 6 bases at V and 5 bases at J; junction bases unmatched: 2. CDR3 sequence: CASSRDRDQPQHF. CDR3 in DNA: TGTGCCAGCAGCCGGGACAGGGATCAGCCCCAGCATTTT.

There are a few counts of this clone. The chain's CDR3 is CASSLAGGNQPQHF. CDR3 DNA: TGTGCCAGCAGTTTAGCGGGGGGCAATCAGCCCCAGCATTTT. The V call is TRBV27, the J call TRBJ1-5; D perhaps matches TRBD1 (5 bases). The CDR3 extends over 14 amino acids. Per the germline V gene, CDR1 is MNHEY and CDR2 is SMNVEV (reference sequence). V gave up 2 bases and J gave up 2 bases, with 7 bases separating them.

The chain combines TRBV5-1 with TRBJ2-1; no firm D call. V lost 1 base, J lost 9 bases, and 11 bases lay in between. CDR3 length: 13 amino acids. The germline V gene has CDR1 SGHRS and CDR2 YFSETQ. In DNA form, the CDR3 reads TGCGCCAGCAGCTTGTCCGGTGAAATTGAGCAGTTCTTC. Translation: CASSLSGEIEQFF.

In DNA form, the CDR3 reads TGTGCCAGCAGCCCGACAGGGGGCGGAGAGACCCAGTACTTC. Its translation is CASSPTGGGETQYF. The chain links TRBV7-9 to TRBJ2-5, with 10 bases that match TRBD1. Losses at the gene ends were 5 bases for V and 4 bases for J; bases not matched to a gene: 4. The CDR3 extends over 14 amino acids. CDR1 SEHNR and CDR2 FQNEAQ come from the germline V gene (reference sequence).

The rearrangement joins TRBV5-1 to TRBJ2-7, with TRBD1 identical over 7 bases. Germline V gene sequence: CDR1 SGHRS, CDR2 YFSETQ. The CDR3 totals 15 residues. The junction had 12 bases not matched to a gene; V was cut back by 3 bases and J by 6 bases. CDR3 sequence: CASSSGQARDGEQYF. The DNA of the CDR3 is TGCGCCAGCAGCTCCGGACAGGCCCGGGATGGCGAGCAGTACTTC.

The V gene is TRBV30, the J gene TRBJ2-3, with 9 positions matching TRBD1. The V segment lost 3 bases and the J segment 0 bases; nucleotides outside the gene matches: 13. Germline V lookup: CDR1 GTSNPN, CDR2 SVGIG (reference sequence). The CDR3 runs to 18 residues. The CDR3 DNA reads TGTGCCTGGAGAAAACAGGGGGCGGCTTATCGAAGCACAGATACGCAGTATTTT. Its protein is CAWRKQGAAYRSTDTQYF.

V and J are TRBV30 and TRBJ1-1; D not certain. This CDR3 contains 13 residues. CDR1 GTSNPN and CDR2 SVGIG come from the germline V gene (reference sequence). V was cut by 3 bases and J by 0 bases, with 8 bases left in between. CDR3 nucleotides: TGTGCCTGGAGCAACAGCATGAACACTGAAGCTTTCTTT. This encodes CAWSNSMNTEAFF.

The chain carries TRBV5-1 and TRBJ2-2, with TRBD2 matching 8 bases. J lost 0 bases, V lost 4 bases, and 2 bases had no gene match. The germline V gene encodes CDR1 SGHRS and CDR2 YFSETQ. The CDR3 spans 15 residues. The CDR3 DNA sequence: TGCGCCAGCAGCCTCGGGGGGGCGAACACCGGGGAGCTGTTTTTT. This codes for CASSLGGANTGELFF.

The J gene is TRBJ2-3, the V gene TRBV6-5, with D tentatively TRBD2 (6 bases). Germline lookup yields CDR1 MNHEY and CDR2 SVGAGI. The CDR3 spans 15 residues. With 0 bases removed from V and 4 bases from J, the gap between germline ends came to 11 bases. CDR3 amino acids: CASSYSGGMADTQYF. CDR3 bases: TGTGCCAGCAGTTACTCCGGGGGAATGGCAGATACGCAGTATTTT.

The chain has TRBV9 and TRBJ1-4; 7 nucleotides agree with TRBD1. Trimming removed 6 bases from V and 3 bases from J; junction bases left unmatched: 5. The germline gives CDR1 SGDLS, CDR2 YYNGEE. The CDR3 is made up of 14 amino acids. CDR3 amino acids: CASTRTGSNEKLFF. CDR3 nucleotide sequence: TGTGCCAGCACCCGGACAGGATCTAATGAAAAACTGTTTTTT.

This clone has more than one count but fewer than ten. The chain employs TRBV7-7 and TRBJ2-5; tentatively, D is TRBD1 (6 bases). Looked up from germline, CDR1 is SSHAT and CDR2 is FNYEAQ (reference sequence). This CDR3 comprises 14 residues. V dropped 1 base and J dropped 4 bases, with 10 bases sitting between them. CDR3: CASSLGTGRETQYF. The CDR3 DNA is TGTGCCAGCAGCTTAGGTACAGGGAGAGAGACCCAGTACTTC.

J is TRBJ2-7 and V is TRBV10-3; D may be TRBD2 (6 bases). This CDR3 is 13 amino acids long. The V gene's germline CDR1 is ENHRY and CDR2 SYGVKD. Deletions cut 4 bases from V and 5 bases from J, with 12 bases between. CDR3 in amino acids: CAISVLGGNEQYF. The CDR3 nucleotides are TGTGCCATCAGTGTCCTCGGAGGGAACGAGCAGTACTTC.

The chain employs TRBV11-3 and TRBJ2-1, with 10 bases fitting TRBD2. CDR3 length: 16 residues. V shed 4 bases and J 4 bases; nucleotides not matched to a gene: 7. Germline loops: CDR1 SGHNT, CDR2 YENEEA. The CDR3 sequence: CASSSLAGATYNEQFF. The DNA of the CDR3 is TGTGCCAGCAGCTCCCTAGCGGGGGCCACATACAATGAGCAGTTCTTC.

J is TRBJ1-5 and V is TRBV4-2; D gene uncertain. Germline CDR1 and CDR2: LGHNA and YNFKEQ. With 2 bases removed from V and 0 bases from J, the gap between germline ends came to 8 bases. There are 15 residues in the CDR3. The CDR3 here is CASSQTDGSNQPQHF. For the CDR3, the DNA is TGTGCCAGCAGCCAAACAGATGGTAGCAATCAGCCCCAGCATTTT.

The CDR3 here is CASSVARGLTKNIQYF. The CDR3 nucleotides read TGTGCCAGCAGTGTGGCAAGGGGCCTTACCAAAAACATTCAGTACTTC. The V call is TRBV2, the J call TRBJ2-4; a weak D match, TRBD1 (5 bases). The V and J ends lost 4 bases and 2 bases respectively, with 15 bases between them. Germline V gives CDR1 SNHLY, CDR2 FYNNEI. The CDR3 spans 16 residues.

The V call is TRBV7-8, the J call TRBJ2-1; 7 nucleotides line up with TRBD1. The V and J ends lost 2 bases and 8 bases, in that order; junction bases with no gene match: 12. The germline V gene has CDR1 SGHVS and CDR2 FQNEAQ. The CDR3 is made up of 16 amino acids. The CDR3: CASSLWAGQVIHEQFF. The CDR3 coding sequence is TGTGCCAGCAGCTTATGGGCCGGACAGGTAATCCATGAGCAGTTCTTC. Variable domain in full (rest from reference TRBV7-8 and TRBJ2-1): GAGVSQSPRYKVAKRGQDVALRCDPISGHVSLFWYQQALGQGPEFLTYFQNEAQLDKSGLPSDRFFAERPEGSVSTLKIQRTQQEDSAVYLCASSLWAGQVIHEQFFGPGTRLTVL.

There are a few counts of this clone. The V and J genes are TRBV2 and TRBJ2-3; perhaps TRBD2 as D (6 bases). This CDR3 has 15 residues. The ends were cut back, 3 bases at V and 4 bases at J, with 14 bases in the middle. Germline lookup yields CDR1 SNHLY and CDR2 FYNNEI. The CDR3 DNA reads TGTGCCAGCAGTGACGGGACTCCCGGCCCAGATACGCAGTATTTT. Its protein is CASSDGTPGPDTQYF.

Many counts were recorded for this clone. The chain carries TRBV6-5 and TRBJ1-2; tentatively, D is TRBD1 (6 bases). Per germline, CDR1 MNHEY and CDR2 SVGAGI. The V end lost 2 bases, the J end lost 2 bases, and 15 bases lay between the germline ends. The CDR3 consists of 16 residues. This CDR3 reads CASSYRDTPGNYGYTF. The CDR3 bases are TGTGCCAGCAGTTACCGGGACACCCCAGGGAACTATGGCTACACCTTC.

This clone turned up a few times. This sequence joins TRBV27 and TRBJ2-6; D is unclear. There are 17 residues in the CDR3. Germline V gives CDR1 MNHEY, CDR2 SMNVEV (reference sequence). V was pared by 2 bases and J by 0 bases, with 11 bases between. DNA for the CDR3: TGTGCCAGCAGTTTAAGAGGCAGAAACTCTGGGGCCAACGTCCTGACTTTC. Amino acid sequence: CASSLRGRNSGANVLTF.

V gene TRBV10-3 combines with J gene TRBJ1-3; a weak D match, TRBD1 (5 bases). The CDR3 consists of 15 residues. Trimming removed 7 bases from V and 0 bases from J, with 13 bases in between. CDR1 is ENHRY and CDR2 is SYGVKD in the germline V gene. The CDR3 spells CAITETVGSGNTIYF. The CDR3 DNA follows: TGTGCCATCACCGAGACAGTGGGCTCTGGAAACACCATATATTTT.

The chain is built from TRBV4-1 and TRBJ1-6; no definite D call. Germline values: CDR1 MGHRA, CDR2 YSYEKL. This CDR3 is built from 13 residues. Trimming took off 2 bases at V and 7 bases at J, with 6 bases between the two ends. The CDR3 sequence: CASSQNLNSPLHF. In DNA form, the CDR3 reads TGCGCCAGCAGCCAAAACCTAAATTCACCCCTCCACTTT.

The chain couples TRBV11-3 to TRBJ2-6, with a possible D match to TRBD2 (6 bases). Deletions cut 3 bases from V and 1 base from J, with 7 bases between. Germline CDR1 reads SGHNT; CDR2 reads YENEEA. CDR3 length: 15 amino acids. CDR3 region: CASSLGGSGANVLTF. Here the CDR3 DNA reads TGTGCCAGCAGCTTGGGAGGATCTGGGGCCAACGTCCTGACTTTC.